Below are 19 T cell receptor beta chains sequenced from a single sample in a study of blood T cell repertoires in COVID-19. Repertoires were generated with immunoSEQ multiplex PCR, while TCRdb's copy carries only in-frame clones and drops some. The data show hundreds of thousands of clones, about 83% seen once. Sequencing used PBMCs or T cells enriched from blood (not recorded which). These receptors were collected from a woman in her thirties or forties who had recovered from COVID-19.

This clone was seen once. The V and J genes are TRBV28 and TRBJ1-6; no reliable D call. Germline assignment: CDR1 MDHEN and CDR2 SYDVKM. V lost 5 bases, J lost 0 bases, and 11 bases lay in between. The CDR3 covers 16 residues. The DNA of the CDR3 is TGTGCCAGCAGTCAAACCCGGAGCTCCTATAATTCACCCCTCCACTTT. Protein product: CASSQTRSSYNSPLHF.

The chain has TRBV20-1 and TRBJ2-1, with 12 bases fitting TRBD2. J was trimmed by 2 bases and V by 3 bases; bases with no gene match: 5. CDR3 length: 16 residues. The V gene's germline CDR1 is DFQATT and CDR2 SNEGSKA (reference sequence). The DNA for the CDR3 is TGCAGTGCTAGTAATCTAGCGGGAGGGACCTACAATGAGCAGTTCTTC. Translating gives CSASNLAGGTYNEQFF.

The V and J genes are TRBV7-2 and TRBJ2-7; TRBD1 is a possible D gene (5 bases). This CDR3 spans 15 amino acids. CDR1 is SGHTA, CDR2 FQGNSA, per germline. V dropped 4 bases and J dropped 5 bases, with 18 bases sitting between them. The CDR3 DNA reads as TGTGCCAGCAGCTGGCTCGGGCAGGGTGTGGACGAGCAGTACTTC. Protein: CASSWLGQGVDEQYF. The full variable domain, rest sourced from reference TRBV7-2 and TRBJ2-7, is GAGVSQSPSNKVTEKGKDVELRCDPISGHTALYWYRQSLGQGLEFLIYFQGNSAPDKSGLPSDRFSAERTGGSVSTLTIQRTQQEDSAVYLCASSWLGQGVDEQYFGPGTRLTVT.

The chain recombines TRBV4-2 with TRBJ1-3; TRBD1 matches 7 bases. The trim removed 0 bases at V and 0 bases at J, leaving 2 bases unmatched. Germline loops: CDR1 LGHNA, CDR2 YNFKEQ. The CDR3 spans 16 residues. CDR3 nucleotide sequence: TGTGCCAGCAGCCAAGACCGGACAGGCTCTGGAAACACCATATATTTT. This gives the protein CASSQDRTGSGNTIYF.

The CDR3 coding sequence is TGTGCCAGCAGTTACTCGGCTGACTATCAGCCCCAGCATTTT. It codes for CASSYSADYQPQHF. The chain recombines TRBV6-5 with TRBJ1-5; no definite D call. Trimming took 0 bases from V and 5 from J, leaving 8 bases between them. Per germline, CDR1 MNHEY and CDR2 SVGAGI. This CDR3 region has 14 residues.

Here the CDR3 reads CASSLGQAIFYGYTF. CDR3 DNA: TGTGCCAGCAGCCTTGGACAGGCTATTTTTTATGGCTACACCTTC. This chain joins TRBV2 and TRBJ1-2; 7 bases line up with TRBD1. V trimming: 6 bases; J trimming: 5 bases; junction bases outside the gene matches: 12. Germline CDR1 SNHLY, CDR2 FYNNEI. The CDR3 contains 15 residues.

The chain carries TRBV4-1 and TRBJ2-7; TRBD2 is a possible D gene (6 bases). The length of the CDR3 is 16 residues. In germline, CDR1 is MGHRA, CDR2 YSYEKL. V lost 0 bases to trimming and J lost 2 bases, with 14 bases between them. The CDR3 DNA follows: TGCGCCAGCAGCCAAGATTATACTAGCCTACCCTACGAGCAGTACTTC. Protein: CASSQDYTSLPYEQYF.

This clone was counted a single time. CDR3 in DNA: TGTGCCAGCAGCTTAGCTACAGGGGCAGGGTCGACCGGGGAGCTGTTTTTT. Its protein is CASSLATGAGSTGELFF. V and J are TRBV7-8 and TRBJ2-2, with 7 bases matching TRBD1. CDR1 SGHVS and CDR2 FQNEAQ come from the germline V gene. Losses at the gene ends were 0 bases for V and 5 bases for J; bases not matched to a gene: 9. The CDR3 is 17 residues long.

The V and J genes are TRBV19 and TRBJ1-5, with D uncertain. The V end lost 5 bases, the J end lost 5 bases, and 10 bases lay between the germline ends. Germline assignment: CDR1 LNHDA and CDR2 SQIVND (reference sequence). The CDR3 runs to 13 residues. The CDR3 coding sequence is TGTGCCAGTAGTCCCCTATCGGATCAGCCCCAGCATTTT. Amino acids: CASSPLSDQPQHF.

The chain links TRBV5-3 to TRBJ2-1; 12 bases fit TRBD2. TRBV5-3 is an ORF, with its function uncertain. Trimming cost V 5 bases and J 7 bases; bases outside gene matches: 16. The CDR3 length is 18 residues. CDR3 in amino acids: CARSLLGLAGGPGNEQFF. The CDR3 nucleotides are TGTGCCAGAAGTTTGCTTGGGCTAGCGGGAGGGCCGGGGAATGAGCAGTTCTTC.

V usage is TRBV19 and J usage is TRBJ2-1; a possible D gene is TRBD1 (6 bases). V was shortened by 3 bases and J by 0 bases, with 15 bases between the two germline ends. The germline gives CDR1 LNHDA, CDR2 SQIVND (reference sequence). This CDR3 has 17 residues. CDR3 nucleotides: TGTGCCAGTAGTATCATTATCAGGGGATCCTCCTACAATGAGCAGTTCTTC. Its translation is CASSIIIRGSSYNEQFF.

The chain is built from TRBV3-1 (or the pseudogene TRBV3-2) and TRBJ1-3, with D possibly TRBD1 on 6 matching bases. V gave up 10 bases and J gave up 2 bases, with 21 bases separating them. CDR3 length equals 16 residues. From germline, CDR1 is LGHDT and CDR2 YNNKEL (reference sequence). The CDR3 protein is CATQGQTNYPGNTIYF. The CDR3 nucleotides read TGTGCCACCCAGGGGCAGACCAACTACCCTGGAAACACCATATATTTT.

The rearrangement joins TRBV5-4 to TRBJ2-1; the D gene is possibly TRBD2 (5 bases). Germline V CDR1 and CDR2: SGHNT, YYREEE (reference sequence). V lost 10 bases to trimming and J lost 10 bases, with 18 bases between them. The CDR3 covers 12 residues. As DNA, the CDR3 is TGTGCCGGCGGAATCGGCGAGCGGGAGCAGTTCTTC. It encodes CAGGIGEREQFF.

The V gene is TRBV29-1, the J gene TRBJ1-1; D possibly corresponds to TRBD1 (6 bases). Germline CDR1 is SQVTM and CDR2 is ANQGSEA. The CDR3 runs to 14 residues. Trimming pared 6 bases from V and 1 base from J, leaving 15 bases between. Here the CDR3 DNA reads TGCAGCGTAGATCAGGGGATCACGAACACTGAAGCTTTCTTT. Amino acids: CSVDQGITNTEAFF.

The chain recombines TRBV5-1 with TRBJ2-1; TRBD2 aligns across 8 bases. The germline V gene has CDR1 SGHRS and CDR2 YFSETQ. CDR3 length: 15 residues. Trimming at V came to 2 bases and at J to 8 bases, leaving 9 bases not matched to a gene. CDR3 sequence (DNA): TGCGCCAGCAGCTTACCAGCGGGAGAGAGAGATGAGCAGTTCTTC. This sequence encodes CASSLPAGERDEQFF.

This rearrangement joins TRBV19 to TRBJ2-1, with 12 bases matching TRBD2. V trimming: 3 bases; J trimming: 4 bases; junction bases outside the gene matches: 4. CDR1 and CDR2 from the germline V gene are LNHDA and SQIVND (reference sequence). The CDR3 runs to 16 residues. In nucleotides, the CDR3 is TGTGCCAGTAGTATTATGACTAGCGGGGGTTACAATGAGCAGTTCTTC. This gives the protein CASSIMTSGGYNEQFF.

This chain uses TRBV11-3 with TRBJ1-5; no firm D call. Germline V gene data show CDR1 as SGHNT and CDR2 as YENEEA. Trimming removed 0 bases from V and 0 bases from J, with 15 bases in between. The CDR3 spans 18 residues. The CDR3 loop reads CASSLEGWAVYSNQPQHF. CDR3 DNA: TGTGCCAGCAGCTTAGAAGGTTGGGCAGTTTATAGCAATCAGCCCCAGCATTTT.

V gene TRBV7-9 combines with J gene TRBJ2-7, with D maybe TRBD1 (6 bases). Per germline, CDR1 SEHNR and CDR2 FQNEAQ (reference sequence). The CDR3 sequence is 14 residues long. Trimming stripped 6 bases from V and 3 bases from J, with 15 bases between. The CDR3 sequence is CASSPPIGGYEQYF. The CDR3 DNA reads TGTGCCAGCAGTCCACCGATAGGGGGCTACGAGCAGTACTTC.

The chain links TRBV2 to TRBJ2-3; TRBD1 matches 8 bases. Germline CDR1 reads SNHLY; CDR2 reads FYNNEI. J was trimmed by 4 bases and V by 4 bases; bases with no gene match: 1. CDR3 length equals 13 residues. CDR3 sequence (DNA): TGTGCCAGCAGTGGGACAGGGTCAGATACGCAGTATTTT. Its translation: CASSGTGSDTQYF.